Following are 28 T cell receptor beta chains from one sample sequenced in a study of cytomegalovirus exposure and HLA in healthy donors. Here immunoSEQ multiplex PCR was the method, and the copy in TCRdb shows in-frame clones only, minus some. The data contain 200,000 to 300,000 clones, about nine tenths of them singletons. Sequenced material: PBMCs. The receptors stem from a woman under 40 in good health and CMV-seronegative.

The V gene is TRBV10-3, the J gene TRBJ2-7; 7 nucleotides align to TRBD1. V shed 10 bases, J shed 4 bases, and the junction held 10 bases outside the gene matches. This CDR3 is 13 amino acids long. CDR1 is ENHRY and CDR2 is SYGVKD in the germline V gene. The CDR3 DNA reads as TGTGCCACCGGAACAGGGGTGGGTTACGAGCAGTACTTC. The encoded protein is CATGTGVGYEQYF.

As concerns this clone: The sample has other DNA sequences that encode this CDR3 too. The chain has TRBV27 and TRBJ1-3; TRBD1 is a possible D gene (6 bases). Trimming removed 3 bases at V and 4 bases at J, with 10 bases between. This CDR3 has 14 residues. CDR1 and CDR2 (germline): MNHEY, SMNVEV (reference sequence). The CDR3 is CASSLRGLGNTIYF. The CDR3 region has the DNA TGTGCCAGCAGTTTGCGGGGGCTGGGAAACACCATATATTTT.

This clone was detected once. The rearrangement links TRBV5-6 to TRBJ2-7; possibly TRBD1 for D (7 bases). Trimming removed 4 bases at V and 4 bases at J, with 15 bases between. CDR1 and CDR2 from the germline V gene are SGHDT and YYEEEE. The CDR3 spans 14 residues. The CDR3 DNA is TGTGCCAGCAGCCTCCAGGGGGGTTATTACGAGCAGTACTTC. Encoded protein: CASSLQGGYYEQYF.

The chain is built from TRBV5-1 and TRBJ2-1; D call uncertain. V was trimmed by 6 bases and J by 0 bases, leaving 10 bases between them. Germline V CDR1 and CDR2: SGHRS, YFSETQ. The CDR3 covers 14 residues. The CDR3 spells CASNEPDSYNEQFF. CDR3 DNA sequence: TGCGCCAGCAACGAGCCCGACTCCTACAATGAGCAGTTCTTC.

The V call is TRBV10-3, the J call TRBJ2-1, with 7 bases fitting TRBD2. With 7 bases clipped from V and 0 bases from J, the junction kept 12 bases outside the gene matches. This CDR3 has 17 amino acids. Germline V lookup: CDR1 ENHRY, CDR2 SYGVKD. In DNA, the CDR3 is TGTGCCATCACTTCCGCGCGGTCTAGCGGCTCCTACAATGAGCAGTTCTTC. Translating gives CAITSARSSGSYNEQFF.

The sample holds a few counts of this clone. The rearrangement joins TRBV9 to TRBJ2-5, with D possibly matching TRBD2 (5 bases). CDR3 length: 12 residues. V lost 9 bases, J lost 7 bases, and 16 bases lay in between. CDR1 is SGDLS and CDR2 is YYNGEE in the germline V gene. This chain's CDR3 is CATGPVEGTQYF. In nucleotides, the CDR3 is TGTGCCACCGGACCCGTAGAGGGGACCCAGTACTTC.

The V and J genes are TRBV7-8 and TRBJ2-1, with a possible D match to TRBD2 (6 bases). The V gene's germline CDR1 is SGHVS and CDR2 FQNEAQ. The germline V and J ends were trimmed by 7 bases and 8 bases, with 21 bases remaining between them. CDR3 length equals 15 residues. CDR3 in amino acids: CASNLLAGWSHEQFF. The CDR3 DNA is TGTGCCAGCAACCTCCTGGCGGGATGGTCTCATGAGCAGTTCTTC. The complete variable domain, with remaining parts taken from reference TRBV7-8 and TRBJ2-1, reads GAGVSQSPRYKVAKRGQDVALRCDPISGHVSLFWYQQALGQGPEFLTYFQNEAQLDKSGLPSDRFFAERPEGSVSTLKIQRTQQEDSAVYLCASNLLAGWSHEQFFGPGTRLTVL.

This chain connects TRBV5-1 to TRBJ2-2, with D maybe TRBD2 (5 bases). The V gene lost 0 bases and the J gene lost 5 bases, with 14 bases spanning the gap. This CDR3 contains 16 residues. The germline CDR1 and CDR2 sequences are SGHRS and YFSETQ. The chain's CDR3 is CASSLGFRTGTGELFF. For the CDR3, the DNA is TGCGCCAGCAGCTTGGGCTTCCGAACGGGGACCGGGGAGCTGTTTTTT.

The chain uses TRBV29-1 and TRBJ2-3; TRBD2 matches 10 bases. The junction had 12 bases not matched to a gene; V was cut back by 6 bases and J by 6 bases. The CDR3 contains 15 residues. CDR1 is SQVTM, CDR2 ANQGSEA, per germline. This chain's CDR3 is CSVQDWLAGEDTQYF. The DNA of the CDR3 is TGCAGCGTCCAAGATTGGCTAGCGGGAGAGGATACGCAGTATTTT.

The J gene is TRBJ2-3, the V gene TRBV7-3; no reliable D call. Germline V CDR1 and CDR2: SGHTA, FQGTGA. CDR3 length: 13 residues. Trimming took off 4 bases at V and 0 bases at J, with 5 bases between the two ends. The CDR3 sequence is CASSSLSTDTQYF. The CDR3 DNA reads TGTGCCAGCAGCTCTCTTAGCACAGATACGCAGTATTTT.

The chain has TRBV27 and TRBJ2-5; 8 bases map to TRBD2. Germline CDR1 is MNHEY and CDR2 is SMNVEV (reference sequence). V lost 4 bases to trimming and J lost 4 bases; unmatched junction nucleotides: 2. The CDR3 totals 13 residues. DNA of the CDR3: TGTGCCAGCAGTTCCCGGGGGGGAGAGACCCAGTACTTC. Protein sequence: CASSSRGGETQYF.

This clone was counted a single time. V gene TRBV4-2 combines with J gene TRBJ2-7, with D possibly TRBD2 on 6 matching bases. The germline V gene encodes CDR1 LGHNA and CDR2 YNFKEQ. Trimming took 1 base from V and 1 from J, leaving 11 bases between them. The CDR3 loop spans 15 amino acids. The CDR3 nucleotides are TGTGCCAGCAGCCAAGCGGGGGAAGGGTCCTACGAGCAGTACTTC. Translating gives CASSQAGEGSYEQYF.

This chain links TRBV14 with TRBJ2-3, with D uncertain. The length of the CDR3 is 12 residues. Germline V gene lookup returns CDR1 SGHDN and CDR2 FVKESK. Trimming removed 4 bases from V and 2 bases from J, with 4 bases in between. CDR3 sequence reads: CASSLFTDTQYF. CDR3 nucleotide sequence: TGTGCCAGCAGCCTTTTCACAGATACGCAGTATTTT.

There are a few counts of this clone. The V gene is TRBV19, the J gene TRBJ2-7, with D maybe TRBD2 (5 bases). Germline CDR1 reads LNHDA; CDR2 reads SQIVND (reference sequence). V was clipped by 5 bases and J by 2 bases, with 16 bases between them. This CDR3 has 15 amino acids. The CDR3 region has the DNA TGTGCCAGTAGTGGCCGGGCTAGCAGACCCTACGAGCAGTACTTC. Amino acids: CASSGRASRPYEQYF.

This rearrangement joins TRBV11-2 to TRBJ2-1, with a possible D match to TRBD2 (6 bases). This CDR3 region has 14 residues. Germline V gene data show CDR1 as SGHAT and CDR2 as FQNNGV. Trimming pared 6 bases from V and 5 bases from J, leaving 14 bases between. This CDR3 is CASRQGGRHNEQFF. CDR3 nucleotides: TGTGCCAGCAGGCAGGGTGGGAGGCACAATGAGCAGTTCTTC.

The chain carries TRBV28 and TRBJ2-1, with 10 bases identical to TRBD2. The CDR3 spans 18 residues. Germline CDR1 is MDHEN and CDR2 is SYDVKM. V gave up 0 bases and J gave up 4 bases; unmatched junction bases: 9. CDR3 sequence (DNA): TGTGCCAGCAGTTTATGGTTCTTCAGGACTAGCGGTTACAATGAGCAGTTCTTC. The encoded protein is CASSLWFFRTSGYNEQFF.

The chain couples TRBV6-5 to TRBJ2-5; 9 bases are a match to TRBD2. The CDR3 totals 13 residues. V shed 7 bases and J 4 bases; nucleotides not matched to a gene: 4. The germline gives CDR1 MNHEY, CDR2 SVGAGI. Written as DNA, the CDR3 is TGTGCCAGCAAAGTAGCGGGAGCAGAGACCCAGTACTTC. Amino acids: CASKVAGAETQYF.

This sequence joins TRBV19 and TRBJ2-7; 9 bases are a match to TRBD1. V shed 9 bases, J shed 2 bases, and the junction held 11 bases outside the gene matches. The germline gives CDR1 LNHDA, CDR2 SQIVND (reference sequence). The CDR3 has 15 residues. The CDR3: CASRGTGTGPYEQYF. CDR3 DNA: TGTGCCAGCAGAGGAACCGGGACAGGGCCCTACGAGCAGTACTTC.

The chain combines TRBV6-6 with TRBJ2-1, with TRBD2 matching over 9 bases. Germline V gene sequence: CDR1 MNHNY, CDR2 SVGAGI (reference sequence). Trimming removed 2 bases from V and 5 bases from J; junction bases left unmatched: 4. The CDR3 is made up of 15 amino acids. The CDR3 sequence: CASSYVTSGHNEQFF. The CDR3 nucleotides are TGTGCCAGCAGTTACGTGACTAGCGGTCACAATGAGCAGTTCTTC.

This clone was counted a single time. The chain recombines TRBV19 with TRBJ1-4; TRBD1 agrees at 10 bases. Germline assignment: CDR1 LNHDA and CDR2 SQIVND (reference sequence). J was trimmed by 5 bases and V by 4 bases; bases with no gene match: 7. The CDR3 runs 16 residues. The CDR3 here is CASSNWTGGRNEKLFF. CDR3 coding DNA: TGTGCCAGTAGTAACTGGACAGGGGGTAGAAATGAAAAACTGTTTTTT.

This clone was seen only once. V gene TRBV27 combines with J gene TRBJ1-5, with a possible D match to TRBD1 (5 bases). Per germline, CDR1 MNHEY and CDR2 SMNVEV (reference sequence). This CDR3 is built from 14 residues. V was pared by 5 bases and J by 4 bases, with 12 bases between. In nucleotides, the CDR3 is TGTGCCAGCAGTACGTCAGGGTGGAATCAGCCCCAGCATTTT. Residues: CASSTSGWNQPQHF.

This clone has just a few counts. As DNA, the CDR3 is TGTGCCAGCGGAACCCGGGAGACAGATACGCAGTATTTT. This sequence encodes CASGTRETDTQYF. This rearrangement joins TRBV6-4 to TRBJ2-3; D is perhaps TRBD2 (6 bases). CDR3 size: 13 residues. The germline gives CDR1 MRHNA, CDR2 SNTAGT. Trimming left V 8 bases short and J 3 bases short, with 12 bases between.

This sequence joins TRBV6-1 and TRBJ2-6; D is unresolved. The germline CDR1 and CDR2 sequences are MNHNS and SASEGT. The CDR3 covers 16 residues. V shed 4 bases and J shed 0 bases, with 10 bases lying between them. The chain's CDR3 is CASSAKTPSGANVLTF. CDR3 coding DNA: TGTGCCAGCAGTGCCAAGACCCCCTCTGGGGCCAACGTCCTGACTTTC.

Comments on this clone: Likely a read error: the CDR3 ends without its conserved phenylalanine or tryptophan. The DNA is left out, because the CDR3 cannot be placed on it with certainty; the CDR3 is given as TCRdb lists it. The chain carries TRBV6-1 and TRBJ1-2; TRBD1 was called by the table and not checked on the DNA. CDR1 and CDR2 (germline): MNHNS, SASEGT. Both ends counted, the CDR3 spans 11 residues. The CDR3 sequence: CASSDLTGTPL.

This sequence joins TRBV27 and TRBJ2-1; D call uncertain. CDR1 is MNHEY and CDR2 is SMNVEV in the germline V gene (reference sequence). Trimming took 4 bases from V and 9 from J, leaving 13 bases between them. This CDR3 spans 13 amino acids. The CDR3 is CASSSTESGEQFF. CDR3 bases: TGTGCCAGCAGTTCGACGGAATCGGGTGAGCAGTTCTTC.

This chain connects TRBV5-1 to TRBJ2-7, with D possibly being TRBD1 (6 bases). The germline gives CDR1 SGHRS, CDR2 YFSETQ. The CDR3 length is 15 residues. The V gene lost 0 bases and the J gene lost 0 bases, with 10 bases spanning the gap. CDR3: CASSLEQGPSYEQYF. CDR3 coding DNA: TGCGCCAGCAGCTTGGAACAGGGACCCTCCTACGAGCAGTACTTC.

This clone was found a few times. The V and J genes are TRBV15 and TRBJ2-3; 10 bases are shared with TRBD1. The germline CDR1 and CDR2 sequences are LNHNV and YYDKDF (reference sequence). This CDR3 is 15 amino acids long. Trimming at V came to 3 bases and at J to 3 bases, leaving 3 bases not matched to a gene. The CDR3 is CATSRGTGETDTQYF. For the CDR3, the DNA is TGTGCCACCAGCAGGGGGACAGGGGAAACAGATACGCAGTATTTT.

CDR3 coding DNA: TGTGCCAGCAGCCCTTTACCTATCTCTCACTATGGCTACACCTTC. Its translation: CASSPLPISHYGYTF. The chain is built from TRBV6-4 and TRBJ1-2; the D is unclear. Germline V gene sequence: CDR1 MRHNA, CDR2 SNTAGT. V shed 6 bases and J shed 3 bases, with 17 bases lying between them. This CDR3 has 15 residues.